This is a list of T cell receptor beta chains from one sample in a study of blood T cells in healthy people across ages. One entry per CDR3 protein results from TCRdb running MiXCR on the 5' RACE reads. Of some 640,000 distinct CDR3 sequences in the sample, 49% were seen once. Sequencing was done on a sample of blood. These receptors were collected from a woman in her sixties in good health. Each CDR3 is given with its conserved first and last residue. A D gene is named only where the DNA matches it firmly. Rows may omit the clone size; those that give it use once, few, many or a size class.

CSARDYRAVRADTQYF TGCAGTGCTAGAGATTATAGGGCGGTGAGGGCAGATACGCAGTATTTT TRBJ2-3 - - TRBV20-1
CASSQGTGVSRVQYF TGTGCCAGCAGTCAAGGGACAGGGGTGTCGAGGGTGCAGTACTTC TRBJ2-5 few TRBD1 TRBV6-5
CASSYGTGEDTQYF TGTGCCAGCAGCTATGGGACAGGTGAAGATACGCAGTATTTT TRBJ2-3 many TRBD1 TRBV7-2
CASRWDRVTEQFF TGTGCCAGCAGGTGGGACAGGGTTACTGAGCAGTTCTTC TRBJ2-1 few TRBD1 TRBV6-5
CSAFLFGQAMNEQFF TGCAGTGCGTTCCTTTTCGGACAGGCAATGAATGAGCAGTTCTTC TRBJ2-1 - TRBD1 TRBV20-1
CASSPRVSSTDTQYF TGTGCCAGCTCACCACGAGTTTCTAGCACAGATACGCAGTATTTT TRBJ2-3 - - TRBV18
CASSLDLFRREQFF TGTGCCAGCAGCTTAGATCTCTTCAGGCGGGAGCAGTTCTTC TRBJ2-1 - - TRBV7-9
CASSKDGSYQETQYF TGTGCCAGCAGTAAAGACGGCTCGTACCAAGAGACCCAGTACTTC TRBJ2-5 once - TRBV28
CASTLDRYYGYTF TGTGCCAGCACCTTGGACAGGTACTATGGCTACACCTTC TRBJ1-2 few TRBD1 TRBV12-3/TRBV12-4
CASSTSVQYEQYF TGTGCCAGCAGCACTAGCGTGCAATACGAGCAGTACTTC TRBJ2-7 many TRBD2 TRBV7-2
CASTQGQGFYNEQFF TGTGCCAGCACCCAGGGTCAGGGATTTTACAATGAGCAGTTCTTC TRBJ2-1 few - TRBV12-3/TRBV12-4
CSARDSRNSGNQPQHF TGCAGTGCTAGAGATTCCCGGAATAGCGGCAATCAGCCCCAGCATTTT TRBJ1-5 - - TRBV20-1
CASSFSGDSETQYF TGTGCCAGCAGCTTTTCGGGCGATTCTGAGACCCAGTACTTC TRBJ2-5 few - TRBV7-3
CASSLALASGRAESYNEQFF TGCGCCAGCAGCTTGGCCTTGGCTAGCGGGAGGGCCGAATCCTACAATGAGCAGTTCTTC TRBJ2-1 once TRBD2 TRBV5-1
CASSSEGGWSQPQHF TGTGCCAGCAGCTCAGAGGGGGGATGGAGTCAGCCCCAGCATTTT TRBJ1-5 - - TRBV7-8